This passage covers 23 T cell receptor beta chains from one sample sequenced in a study of T cells in Graves' hyperthyroidism and ophthalmopathy. TCR beta CDR3 region amplification was performed from RNA transcripts. First-round RT-PCR with HTBI primers amplified the TCR CDR3 region. TCRdb recomputed calls from the multiplex PCR reads with MiXCR, one row per CDR3 protein. Of 550,000 to 600,000 distinct CDR3 sequences listed, around 17% are singletons. Material for sequencing was blood. Receptor source: a woman younger than 35 with Graves' hyperthyroidism.

This chain uses TRBV6-2 or TRBV6-3 with TRBJ2-5, with 8 bases that match TRBD2. The germline gives CDR1 MNHEY, CDR2 SVGEGT. The junction had 4 bases not matched to a gene; V was cut back by 3 bases and J by 1 base. The CDR3 contains 15 residues. The CDR3 spells CASSYLRGVQETQYF. The DNA for the CDR3 is TGTGCCAGCAGTTATTTGCGGGGGGTCCAAGAGACCCAGTACTTC.

This clonotype was counted between two and nine times. The chain links TRBV7-8 to TRBJ2-3; D not certain. CDR3 length: 14 residues. V gave up 4 bases and J gave up 2 bases, with 10 bases separating them. CDR1 and CDR2 from the germline V gene are SGHVS and FQNEAQ. DNA of the CDR3: TGTGCCAGCAGCTCGGACGGAAACACAGATACGCAGTATTTT. This gives the protein CASSSDGNTDTQYF.

This clonotype was seen a few times. The chain links TRBV20-1 to TRBJ1-6; D is ambiguous. CDR3 size: 15 residues. The germline CDR1 and CDR2 sequences are DFQATT and SNEGSKA (reference sequence). The V gene lost 0 bases and the J gene lost 3 bases, with 9 bases spanning the gap. CDR3 protein: CSARDPVFYNSPLHF. CDR3 DNA: TGCAGTGCTAGAGATCCCGTATTCTATAATTCACCCCTCCACTTT.

This clonotype was seen a few times. CDR3: CSVGTVKNIQYF. In DNA form, the CDR3 reads TGCAGCGTTGGGACAGTGAAAAACATTCAGTACTTC. The chain has TRBV29-1 and TRBJ2-4; a weak D match, TRBD1 (6 bases). Trimming pared 4 bases from V and 4 bases from J, leaving 8 bases between. The germline gives CDR1 SQVTM, CDR2 ANQGSEA. The CDR3 runs 12 residues. The entire variable domain, with the rest obtained from reference TRBV29-1 and TRBJ2-4, is as follows: SAVISQKPSRDICQRGTSLTIQCQVDSQVTMMFWYRQQPGQSLTLIATANQGSEATYESGFVIDKFPISRPNLTFSTLTVSNMSPEDSSIYLCSVGTVKNIQYFGAGTRLSVL.

This clonotype has more than one count but fewer than ten. This chain connects TRBV29-1 to TRBJ2-5; D unclear. Looked up from germline, CDR1 is SQVTM and CDR2 is ANQGSEA. This CDR3 is built from 14 residues. Trimming cost V 7 bases and J 5 bases, with 20 bases left between them. CDR3 protein: CSALRHGVQETQYF. CDR3 coding DNA: TGCAGCGCCCTAAGACATGGAGTCCAGGAGACCCAGTACTTC.

This chain links TRBV28 with TRBJ2-6, with 8 positions matching TRBD1. The germline gives CDR1 MDHEN, CDR2 SYDVKM. The CDR3 totals 16 residues. The V segment lost 7 bases and the J segment 0 bases; nucleotides outside the gene matches: 5. CDR3 DNA sequence: TGTGCCAGCATGTCAGGGGGCCTCTCTGGGGCCAACGTCCTGACTTTC. It translates to CASMSGGLSGANVLTF.

This clonotype was counted at least ten times. The chain employs TRBV12-3 or TRBV12-4 and TRBJ1-5; D gene ambiguous. The CDR3 length is 13 residues. With 1 base removed from V and 4 bases from J, the gap between germline ends came to 5 bases. The CDR3 nucleotides read TGTGCCAGCAGTTTAGGGCAGAATCAGCCCCAGCATTTT. This codes for CASSLGQNQPQHF.

The CDR3 coding sequence is TGTGCCAGCAGCGTATTAGGACAGGGGGCCTACGAGCAGTTCTTC. It codes for CASSVLGQGAYEQFF. The chain has TRBV6-1 and TRBJ2-7, with 11 bases lining up with TRBD1. The tail of the sequence fits TRBJ2-1 better, so the J call may be wrong. CDR1 is MNHNS and CDR2 is SASEGT in the germline V gene. The CDR3 has 15 residues.

The chain employs TRBV29-1 and TRBJ1-1; 10 bases line up with TRBD1. The CDR3 spans 14 residues. Germline loops: CDR1 SQVTM, CDR2 ANQGSEA. V shed 7 bases, J shed 10 bases, and the junction held 15 bases outside the gene matches. The CDR3 DNA reads TGCAGCGCCCGGGAGATGGCGGGACAGGGGCCAGCTTTCTTT. This gives the protein CSAREMAGQGPAFF.

This rearrangement joins TRBV7-9 to TRBJ1-5, with 7 positions matching TRBD1. The CDR3 extends over 17 amino acids. Germline V gives CDR1 SEHNR, CDR2 FQNEAQ (reference sequence). Unmatched junction bases numbered 9, after V lost 1 base and J lost 3 bases. In DNA, the CDR3 is TGTGCCAGCAGCTTAGATTTTCAGGGGGTGAACAATCAGCCCCAGCATTTT. It is translated as CASSLDFQGVNNQPQHF.

The chain joins TRBV29-1 to TRBJ1-1; no firm D call. CDR3 length: 13 residues. The germline V gene encodes CDR1 SQVTM and CDR2 ANQGSEA. The V end lost 3 bases, the J end lost 0 bases, and 8 bases lay between the germline ends. In nucleotides, the CDR3 is TGCAGCGTTGACCCCGGGTTGAACACTGAAGCTTTCTTT. Encoded protein: CSVDPGLNTEAFF.

The V gene is TRBV4-1, the J gene TRBJ1-1; D is undetermined. The CDR3 spans 11 residues. V lost 1 base and J 12 bases, leaving 9 bases between the germline ends. Germline V gene data show CDR1 as MGHRA and CDR2 as YSYEKL. The CDR3 DNA reads as TGCGCCAGCAGCCAAGGGCTCCGACCTTTCTTT. This gives the protein CASSQGLRPFF.

This clonotype was picked up many times. This chain uses TRBV3-1 with TRBJ2-1; TRBD2 aligns across 9 bases. There are 15 residues in the CDR3. CDR1 is LGHDT and CDR2 is YNNKEL in the germline V gene (reference sequence). V shed 3 bases and J 8 bases; nucleotides not matched to a gene: 8. For the CDR3, the DNA is TGTGCCAGCAGCCAGTTGCGGGGGGGCCTCGATGAGCAGTTCTTC. It codes for CASSQLRGGLDEQFF.

In its sample, this clonotype was seen many times. The chain couples TRBV5-1 to TRBJ1-2, with D maybe TRBD1 (6 bases). Germline loops: CDR1 SGHRS, CDR2 YFSETQ. V lost 4 bases and J lost 2, with 18 bases in between. The CDR3 is 16 amino acids. CDR3 in DNA: TGCGCCAGCAGCCTAGCTAGGATCGGACAGAACTATGGCTACACCTTC. Its translation is CASSLARIGQNYGYTF.

As concerns this clonotype: A much larger clone lies a single base off, so this may be a read error. The genes are TRBV20-1 and TRBJ2-5, with 15 bases identical to TRBD2. The CDR3 has 15 amino acids. The germline CDR1 and CDR2 sequences are DFQATT and SNEGSKA (reference sequence). DNA for the CDR3: TGCAGTGCTGAGGGACTAGCGGGAGGTCAAGAGACCCGGTACTTC. It translates to CSAEGLAGGQETRYF.

This clonotype was seen many times. The rearrangement links TRBV6-2 or TRBV6-3 to TRBJ2-1; 12 nucleotides agree with TRBD2. J lost 2 bases, V lost 5 bases, and 10 bases had no gene match. CDR1 MNHEY and CDR2 SVGEGT come from the germline V gene. This CDR3 region has 18 residues. The CDR3 here is CASSRRRLAGAAYNEQFF. CDR3 nucleotide sequence: TGTGCCAGCAGTCGACGCAGACTAGCGGGGGCCGCCTACAATGAGCAGTTCTTC.

This clonotype was recorded many times. The rearrangement uses TRBV28 and TRBJ1-5, with a weak D call TRBD1 (5 bases). Germline V lookup: CDR1 MDHEN, CDR2 SYDVKM. Trimming pared 6 bases from V and 7 bases from J, leaving 13 bases between. The CDR3 consists of 13 residues. CDR3 sequence (DNA): TGTGCCAGCAGGCCGGACACCTACCAGCCCCAGCATTTT. It encodes CASRPDTYQPQHF.

Ten or more counts support this clonotype. The rearrangement joins TRBV10-1 to TRBJ2-7, with D possibly matching TRBD2 (5 bases). The CDR3 extends over 14 amino acids. V was clipped by 0 bases and J by 5 bases, with 11 bases between them. CDR1 is WNHNN and CDR2 is SYGVQD in the germline V gene (reference sequence). CDR3 residues: CASSESLEVDEQYF. The DNA of the CDR3 is TGCGCCAGCAGTGAGTCGTTGGAGGTGGACGAGCAGTACTTC.

This clonotype was observed a few times. The rearrangement uses TRBV20-1 and TRBJ2-1; D unresolved. The length of the CDR3 is 11 residues. CDR1 is DFQATT, CDR2 SNEGSKA, per germline (reference sequence). V lost 1 base to trimming and J lost 10 bases, with 8 bases between them. The chain's CDR3 is CSARVVAEQFF. CDR3 DNA: TGCAGTGCTAGAGTTGTTGCCGAGCAGTTCTTC.

V and J are TRBV5-6 and TRBJ2-3; TRBD2 matches 11 bases. This CDR3 spans 19 amino acids. CDR1 SGHDT and CDR2 YYEEEE come from the germline V gene. V lost 3 bases and J lost 0; bases outside the gene matches: 12. In DNA, the CDR3 is TGTGCCAGCAGCTGGGATGGCCGCCGGACTAGCGGGAGCACAGATACGCAGTATTTT. This encodes CASSWDGRRTSGSTDTQYF.

The chain uses TRBV7-9 and TRBJ1-1; no definite D call. The V and J ends lost 5 bases and 4 bases respectively, with 8 bases between them. This CDR3 region has 12 residues. Per the germline V gene, CDR1 is SEHNR and CDR2 is FQNEAQ (reference sequence). As DNA, the CDR3 is TGTGCCAGCAGCATATCATCCACTGAAGCTTTCTTT. Protein: CASSISSTEAFF.

There are a few counts of this clonotype. V and J are TRBV7-6 and TRBJ2-1; 10 bases match TRBD2. Germline V CDR1 and CDR2: SGHVS, FNYEAQ. V trimming: 2 bases; J trimming: 5 bases; junction bases outside the gene matches: 3. The CDR3 is 15 residues long. The CDR3 is CASSLLAGANNEQFF. In nucleotides, the CDR3 is TGTGCCAGCAGCTTACTAGCGGGAGCGAACAATGAGCAGTTCTTC.

This clonotype was seen at least ten times. The chain recombines TRBV7-2 with TRBJ1-1; D gene ambiguous. Germline V gene lookup returns CDR1 SGHTA and CDR2 FQGNSA. CDR3 length equals 13 residues. V was pared by 2 bases and J by 5 bases, with 9 bases between. The CDR3 nucleotides are TGTGCCAGCAGCTTAAACAGTCTTACTGAAGCTTTCTTT. As protein: CASSLNSLTEAFF.